This T cell receptor beta chain was sequenced during a study of shared clonotypes between healthy human individuals. The length of the CDR3 is 14 residues. Per germline, CDR1 GTSNPN and CDR2 SVGIG (reference sequence). Trimming removed 5 bases from V and 2 bases from J, with 16 bases in between. As for this clone: The antigen is undetermined.

Nashville, Tennessee was home to all donors, each a Caucasian adult. The protocol was immunoSEQ multiplex PCR, while the TCRdb copy is restricted to in-frame clones and leaves out a portion. This table holds approximately 980,000 clones, about 80% found once. Study-level findings and limits: Rarefaction showed that sequencing of sorted subsets was incomplete (despite large depth).

This sequence originates from a man aged 18-30 years in good health. The rearrangement uses TRBV30 and TRBJ2-7; D unclear. Sequenced: memory CD4+ T cells sorted from blood. Indicated subset: CD45RA-negative fraction. The CDR3 sequence: CAWQTSGSPYEQYF. Here the CDR3 DNA reads TGTGCCTGGCAGACCTCAGGCTCACCCTACGAGCAGTACTTC.